Sequencing of this T cell receptor beta chain was carried out in a study of shared clonotypes between healthy human individuals (dated by TCRdb to the early 2020s). Regarding the research as a whole: Three men and two women, aged 18 to 49 years, made up the cohort. Libraries were prepared and TCR repertoires were sequenced by different laboratories using diverse techniques, in order to increase sequencing depth and limit assay-specific biases. The study deeply sequenced blood TCR repertoires of about five healthy adults to estimate repertoire size and the extent of clonotype sharing between individuals. For each donor, CD4 naive and CD4 memory were each run on three plates, CD8 naive on two plates, and CD8 memory on one plate. Between about 0.94 and 10 billion PBMCs per donor were obtained by leukapheresis.

Overall study outcomes, separate from this receptor: Even with the large sequencing depth, rarefaction of the sorted-subset datasets indicated that sequencing was incomplete. The genetic and exposure-history diversity represented was limited by the small number of donors. Based on pairwise subsampling, the degree of clonotype sharing among donors was expected to be affected by sequencing depth. About 4.5% of naive CD4, around 3.6% of naive CD8, 2.3% of memory CD4, and about 0.4% of memory CD8 clonotypes were shared across several donors. Sampling was limited to blood, and TCR repertoires in tissue likely differ from TCR repertoires in blood. Compared with non-shared clonotypes, the clonotypes found in all four sorted-subset donors had higher generation probabilities. Naive subsets generally had larger estimated clonotype richness than memory subsets.

Using the deep immunoSEQ assay, TCR CDR3 regions were amplified from genomic DNA by multiplex PCR. Extracted genomic DNA from each cell subset was spread evenly across all wells of several immunoSEQ 96-well plates, with each plate serving as a replicate. For sorted subsets, 200 to 250 ng of genomic DNA, equivalent to 25,000 to 35,000 T cell genomes, went into each replicate PCR. The purified libraries were quantified using a Qubit 3.0 fluorometer, sized with a Bioanalyzer 2100, and then quantified again using the KAPA Library Quantification kit. Every immunoSEQ 96-well plate was sequenced on a dedicated single-read 150-cycle Illumina NextSeq 550 flow cell. On the study's bioinformatics: Because the immunoSEQ output held only junctional sequences and lacked quality scores, the filtering could not match the filtering applied to full-length reads. Sequences were annotated with PyIR, a Python wrapper for IgBLAST v1.9, using IMGT germline references to assign V/J genes and CDR3. Any read was removed if the V/J assignment was weak (E-value above 1e-6), the CDR3 was missing, or the read contained stop codons, out-of-frame junctions, or ambiguous translated residues. V3J clonotypes were defined by identical inferred V gene, J gene, and CDR3 amino acid sequence. The percentage overlap between two repertoires was calculated by dividing the number of shared unique clonotypes by the size of the smaller repertoire. Repertoire richness was assessed with RTK rarefaction, the Chao1 estimator, and Recon v2.1 estimates of unobserved clonotypes. Generation probabilities for all TCRbeta clonotypes obtained by the gDNA method from a handful of donors were computed using OLGA. Here the immuneACCESS table is served through TCRdb, limited to in-frame sequences with V and J called. Missing clones are a known gap in these copies; in checked studies unresolved V genes cover under half, and the rest lacks a known reason. V, J and clone size derive from that table, while D and trimming were established from the DNA sequence. The sample table records just over 2,000,000 clones; 85% to 95% of these occur just once. The ten top clones hold roughly 0.13% of the sample.

On this clone itself: Its recognized antigen is unknown. No per-base quality is available; no much larger clone lies one base away. Other DNA sequences in the same sample also yield this CDR3.

Donors were healthy HIV-negative adults with no recently reported acute infections or vaccinations. Every donor was a Caucasian adult residing in Nashville, Tennessee, USA. Magnetic negative selection was used to enrich CD4+ T cells, after which naive cells were positively selected on CD45RA and the negative fraction became the memory subset. After blood collection by leukapheresis, PBMCs were isolated using Ficoll-Histopaque density gradient centrifugation and then cryopreserved in the vapor phase of liquid nitrogen. Purity and quantity of every magnetically sorted T cell population were checked by analytical flow cytometry. Genomic DNA was isolated from each sorted fraction and quantified by UV absorbance on a Nanodrop 2000c. CDR1 MNHNS and CDR2 SASEGT are derived from the germline V gene. The CDR3 runs 12 residues from the cysteine to the phenylalanine. Just the 36-base CDR3 DNA is kept, in frame starting at base 1. V is clipped by 5 bases and J by 6 bases, and the sequence between their germline boundaries is 7 bases long.

Sequences were obtained from naive CD4+ T cells sorted from blood. The sample's cell subset or site label, in plain terms: CD45RA+ positively selected. This clonotype was sampled from a man younger than 35 in good health. The V and J segments used are TRBV6-1 and TRBJ2-2, with no confident D gene call. DNA sequence: TGTGCCAGCAGTCGGGTGGCCGGGGAGCTGTTTTTT. Translated, it reads CASSRVAGELFF.